A selection of T cell receptor beta chains follows, all from one sample in a study of somatic mutations in cytotoxic T cells in rheumatoid arthritis. Sequencing used immunoSEQ multiplex PCR; TCRdb keeps in-frame clones, though not all of them. Among some 11,000 clones listed, roughly 85% were seen once. Source material: CD8+ T cells sorted from blood. These receptors all come from an adult with rheumatoid arthritis. The conserved cysteine and the conserved F or W are not part of the CDR3 here.

j_gene: TRBJ2-7; v_gene: TRBV11-2; CDR3aa: ASSFGPYEQY
j_gene: TRBJ2-7; v_gene: TRBV6-1; CDR3aa: ASSEGSGSEEQY
j_gene: TRBJ1-2; v_gene: TRBV9; CDR3aa: ASSPENGGASLYGYT
j_gene: TRBJ2-2; v_gene: TRBV6-6; CDR3aa: ASSFDTGELF
j_gene: TRBJ2-6; v_gene: TRBV5-1; CDR3aa: ASSLWTGANVLT
j_gene: TRBJ2-1; v_gene: TRBV27; CDR3aa: ASSFASTYNEQF
j_gene: TRBJ2-3; v_gene: TRBV7-8; CDR3aa: ASGVTRASTDTQY
j_gene: TRBJ1-3; v_gene: TRBV6-5; CDR3aa: ASSWTGPGNTIY
j_gene: TRBJ1-6; v_gene: TRBV4-3; CDR3aa: ASSQGTGMKNSPLH
j_gene: TRBJ2-1; v_gene: TRBV2; CDR3aa: ASRLSSYNEQF
j_gene: TRBJ1-3; v_gene: TRBV7-2; CDR3aa: ASSALGAGNTIY
j_gene: TRBJ2-1; v_gene: TRBV18; CDR3aa: ASSPPVYNEQF
j_gene: TRBJ1-1; v_gene: TRBV7-2; CDR3aa: ASSLAFAVTRNTEAF
j_gene: TRBJ2-4; v_gene: TRBV29-1; CDR3aa: SVVPQISSYFGNIQY
j_gene: TRBJ2-5; v_gene: TRBV19; CDR3aa: ASSIWSMETQY
j_gene: TRBJ1-1; v_gene: TRBV7-9; CDR3aa: ASSSSGDEAF